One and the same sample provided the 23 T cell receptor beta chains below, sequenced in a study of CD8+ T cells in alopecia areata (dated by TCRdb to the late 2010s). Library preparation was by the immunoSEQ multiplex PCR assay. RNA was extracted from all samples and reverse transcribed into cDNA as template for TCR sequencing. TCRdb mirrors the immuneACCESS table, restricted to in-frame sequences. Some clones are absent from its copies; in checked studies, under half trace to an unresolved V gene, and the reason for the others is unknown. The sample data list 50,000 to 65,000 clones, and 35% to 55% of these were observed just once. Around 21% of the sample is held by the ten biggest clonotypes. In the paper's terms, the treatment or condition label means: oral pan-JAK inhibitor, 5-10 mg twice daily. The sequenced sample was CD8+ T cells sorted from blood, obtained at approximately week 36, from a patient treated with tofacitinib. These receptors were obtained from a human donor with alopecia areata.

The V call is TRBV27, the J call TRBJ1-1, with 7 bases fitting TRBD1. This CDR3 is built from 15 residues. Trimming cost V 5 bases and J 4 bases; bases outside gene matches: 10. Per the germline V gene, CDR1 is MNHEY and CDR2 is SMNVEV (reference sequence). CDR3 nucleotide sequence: TGTGCCAGCAGTAACCCCGGGACAGTTCCCACTGAAGCTTTCTTT. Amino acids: CASSNPGTVPTEAFF.

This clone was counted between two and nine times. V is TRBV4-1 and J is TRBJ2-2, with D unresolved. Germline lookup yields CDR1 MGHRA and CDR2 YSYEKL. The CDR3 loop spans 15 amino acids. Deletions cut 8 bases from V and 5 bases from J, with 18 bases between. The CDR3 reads CASSPAGPITGELFF. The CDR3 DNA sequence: TGCGCCAGCTCTCCCGCCGGGCCAATAACCGGGGAGCTGTTTTTT.

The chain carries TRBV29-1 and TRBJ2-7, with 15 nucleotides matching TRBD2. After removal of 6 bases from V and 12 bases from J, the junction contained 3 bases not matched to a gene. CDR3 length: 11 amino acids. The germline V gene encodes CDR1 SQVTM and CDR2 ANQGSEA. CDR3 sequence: CSVGTSGRLYF. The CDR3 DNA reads TGCAGCGTCGGGACTAGCGGGAGGTTGTACTTC.

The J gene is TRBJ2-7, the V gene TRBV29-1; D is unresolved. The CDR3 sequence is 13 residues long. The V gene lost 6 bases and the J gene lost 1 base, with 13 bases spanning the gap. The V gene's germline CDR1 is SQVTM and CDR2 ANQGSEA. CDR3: CSVLVTASYEQYF. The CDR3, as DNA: TGCAGCGTACTTGTTACGGCGTCCTACGAGCAGTACTTC.

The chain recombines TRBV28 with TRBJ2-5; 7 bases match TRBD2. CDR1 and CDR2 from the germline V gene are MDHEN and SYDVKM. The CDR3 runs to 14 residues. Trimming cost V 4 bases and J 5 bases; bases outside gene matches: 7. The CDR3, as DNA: TGTGCCAGCAGTTCACGGGGGGTTGACGAGACCCAGTACTTC. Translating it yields CASSSRGVDETQYF.

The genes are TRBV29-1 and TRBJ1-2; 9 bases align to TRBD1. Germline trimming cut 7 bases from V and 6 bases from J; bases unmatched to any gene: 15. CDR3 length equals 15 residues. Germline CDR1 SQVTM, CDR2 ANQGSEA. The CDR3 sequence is CSADGRTGAADGYTF. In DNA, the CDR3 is TGCAGCGCCGATGGCCGGACAGGGGCGGCGGATGGCTACACCTTC.

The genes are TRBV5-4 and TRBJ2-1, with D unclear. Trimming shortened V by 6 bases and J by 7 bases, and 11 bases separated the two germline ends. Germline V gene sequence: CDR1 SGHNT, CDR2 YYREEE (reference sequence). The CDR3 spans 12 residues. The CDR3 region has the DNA TGTGCCAGCACCGGGTGGTCGAATGAGCAGTTCTTC. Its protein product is CASTGWSNEQFF.

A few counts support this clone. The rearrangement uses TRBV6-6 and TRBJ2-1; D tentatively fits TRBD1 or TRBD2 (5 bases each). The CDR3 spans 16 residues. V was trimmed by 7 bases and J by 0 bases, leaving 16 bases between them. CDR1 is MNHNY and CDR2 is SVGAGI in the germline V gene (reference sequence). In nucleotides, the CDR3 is TGTGCCAGCATCTGGACGGTTGGGGGCTCCTACAATGAGCAGTTCTTC. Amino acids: CASIWTVGGSYNEQFF.

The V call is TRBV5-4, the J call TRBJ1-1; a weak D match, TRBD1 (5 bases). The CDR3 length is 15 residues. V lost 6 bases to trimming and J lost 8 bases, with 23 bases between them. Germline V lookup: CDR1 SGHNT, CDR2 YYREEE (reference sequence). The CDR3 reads CASISQFEGSEEAFF. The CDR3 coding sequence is TGTGCCAGCATCTCCCAGTTTGAGGGGTCGGAGGAAGCTTTCTTT. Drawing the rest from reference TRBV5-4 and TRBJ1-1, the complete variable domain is ETGVTQSPTHLIKTRGQQVTLRCSSQSGHNTVSWYQQALGQGPQFIFQYYREEENGRGNFPPRFSGLQFPNYSSELNVNALELDDSALYLCASISQFEGSEEAFFGQGTRLTVV.

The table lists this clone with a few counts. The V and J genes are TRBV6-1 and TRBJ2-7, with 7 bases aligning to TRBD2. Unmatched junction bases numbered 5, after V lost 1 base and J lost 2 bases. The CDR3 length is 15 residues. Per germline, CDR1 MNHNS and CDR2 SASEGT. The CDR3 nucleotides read TGTGCCAGCAGTGAAGGGCGGGAGCCTCCCTACGAGCAGTACTTC. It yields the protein CASSEGREPPYEQYF.

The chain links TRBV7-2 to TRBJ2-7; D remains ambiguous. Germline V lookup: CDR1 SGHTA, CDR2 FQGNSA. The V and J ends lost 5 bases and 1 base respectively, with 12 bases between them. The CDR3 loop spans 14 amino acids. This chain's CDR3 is CASSETVSSYEQYF. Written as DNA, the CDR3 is TGTGCCAGCAGCGAAACTGTCTCGTCCTACGAGCAGTACTTC.

CDR3 nucleotides: TGTGCCTGGAGTGTACGGAGTTTACAAGTCGGGACCCAGTACTTC. Its translation is CAWSVRSLQVGTQYF. The V call is TRBV30, the J call TRBJ2-5; D is ambiguous. V dropped 0 bases and J dropped 7 bases, with 18 bases sitting between them. The germline gives CDR1 GTSNPN, CDR2 SVGIG (reference sequence). The CDR3 loop spans 15 amino acids.

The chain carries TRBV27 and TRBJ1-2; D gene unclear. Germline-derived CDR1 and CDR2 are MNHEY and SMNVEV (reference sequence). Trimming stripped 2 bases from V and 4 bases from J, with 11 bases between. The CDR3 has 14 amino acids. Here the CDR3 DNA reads TGTGCCAGCAGTTTAGGAGCGAGCGGCTATGGCTACACCTTC. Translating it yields CASSLGASGYGYTF.

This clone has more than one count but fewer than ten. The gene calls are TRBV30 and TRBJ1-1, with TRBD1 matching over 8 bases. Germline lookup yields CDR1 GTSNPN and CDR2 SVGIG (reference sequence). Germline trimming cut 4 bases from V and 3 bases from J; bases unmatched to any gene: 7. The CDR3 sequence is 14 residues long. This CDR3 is CAWNTRGLYTEAFF. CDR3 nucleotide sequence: TGTGCCTGGAATACCAGGGGGCTGTACACTGAAGCTTTCTTT.

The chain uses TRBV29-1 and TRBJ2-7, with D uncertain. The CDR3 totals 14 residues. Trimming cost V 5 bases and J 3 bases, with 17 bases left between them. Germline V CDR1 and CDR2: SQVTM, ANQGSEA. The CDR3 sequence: CSVSDYRVYYEQYF. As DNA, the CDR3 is TGCAGCGTTTCGGATTATAGGGTTTACTACGAGCAGTACTTC.

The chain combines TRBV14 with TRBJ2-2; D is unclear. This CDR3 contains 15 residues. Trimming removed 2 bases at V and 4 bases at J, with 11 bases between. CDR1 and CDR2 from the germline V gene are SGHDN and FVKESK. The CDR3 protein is CASSQYGPTTGELFF. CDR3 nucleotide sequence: TGTGCCAGCAGCCAATACGGACCCACCACCGGGGAGCTGTTTTTT.

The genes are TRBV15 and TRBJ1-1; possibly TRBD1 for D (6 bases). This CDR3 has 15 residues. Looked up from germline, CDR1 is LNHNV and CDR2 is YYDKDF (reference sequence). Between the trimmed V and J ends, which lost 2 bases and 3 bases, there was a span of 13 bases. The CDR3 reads CATSRILGADTEAFF. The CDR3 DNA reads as TGTGCCACCAGCAGAATTCTGGGGGCGGACACTGAAGCTTTCTTT.

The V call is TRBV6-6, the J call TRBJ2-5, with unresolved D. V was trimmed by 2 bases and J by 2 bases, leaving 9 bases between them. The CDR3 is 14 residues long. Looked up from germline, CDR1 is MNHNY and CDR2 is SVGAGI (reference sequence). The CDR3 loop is CASSYVSRQETQYF. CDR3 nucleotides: TGTGCCAGCAGTTACGTCTCAAGGCAAGAGACCCAGTACTTC.

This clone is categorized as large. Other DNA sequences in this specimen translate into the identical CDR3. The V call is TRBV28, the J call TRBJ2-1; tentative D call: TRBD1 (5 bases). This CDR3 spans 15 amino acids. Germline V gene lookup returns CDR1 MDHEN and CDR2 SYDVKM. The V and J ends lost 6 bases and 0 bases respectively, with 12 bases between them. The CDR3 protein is CASRYDSSSYNEQFF. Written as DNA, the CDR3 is TGTGCCAGCAGATACGACAGTAGCTCCTACAATGAGCAGTTCTTC.

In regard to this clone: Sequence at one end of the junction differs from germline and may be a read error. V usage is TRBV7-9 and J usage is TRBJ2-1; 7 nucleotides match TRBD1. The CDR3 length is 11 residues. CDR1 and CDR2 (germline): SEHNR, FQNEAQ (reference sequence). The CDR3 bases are TGTGCCAGCAGCTCGGCCGGGACAGACCTCTTC. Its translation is CASSSAGTDLF.

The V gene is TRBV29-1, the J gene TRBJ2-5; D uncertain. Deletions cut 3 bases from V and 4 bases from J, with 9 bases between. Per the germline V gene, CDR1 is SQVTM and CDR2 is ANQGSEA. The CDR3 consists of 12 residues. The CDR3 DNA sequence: TGCAGCGTTGATATGCACCTAGAGACCCAGTACTTC. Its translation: CSVDMHLETQYF.

The CDR3 here is CSVWTSGRAGPYEQYF. The CDR3 nucleotides read TGCAGCGTTTGGACTAGCGGGAGGGCCGGTCCCTACGAGCAGTACTTC. The rearrangement uses TRBV29-1 and TRBJ2-7; 15 nucleotides match TRBD2. CDR1 and CDR2 from the germline V gene are SQVTM and ANQGSEA. V was clipped by 5 bases and J by 2 bases; unmatched bases: 7. The CDR3 has 16 residues.

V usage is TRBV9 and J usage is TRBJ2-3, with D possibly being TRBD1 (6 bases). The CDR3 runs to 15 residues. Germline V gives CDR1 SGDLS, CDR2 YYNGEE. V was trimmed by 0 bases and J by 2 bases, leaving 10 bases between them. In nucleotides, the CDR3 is TGTGCCAGCAGCGTAGATGGGACATCCACAGATACGCAGTATTTT. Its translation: CASSVDGTSTDTQYF. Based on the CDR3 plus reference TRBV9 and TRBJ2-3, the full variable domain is DSGVTQTPKHLITATGQRVTLRCSPRSGDLSVYWYQQSLDQGLQFLIQYYNGEERAKGNILERFSAQQFPDLHSELNLSSLELGDSALYFCASSVDGTSTDTQYFGPGTRLTVL.